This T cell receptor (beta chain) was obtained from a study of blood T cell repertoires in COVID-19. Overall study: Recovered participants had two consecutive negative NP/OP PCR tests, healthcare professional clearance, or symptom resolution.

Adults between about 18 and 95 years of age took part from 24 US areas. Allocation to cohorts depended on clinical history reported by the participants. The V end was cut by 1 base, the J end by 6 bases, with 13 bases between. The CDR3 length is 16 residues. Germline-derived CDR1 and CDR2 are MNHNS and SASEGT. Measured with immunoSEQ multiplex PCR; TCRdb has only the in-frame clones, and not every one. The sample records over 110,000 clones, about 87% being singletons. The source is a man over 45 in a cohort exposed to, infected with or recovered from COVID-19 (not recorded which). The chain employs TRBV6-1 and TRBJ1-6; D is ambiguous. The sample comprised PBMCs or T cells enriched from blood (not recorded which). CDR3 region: CASSEESWRLNSPLHF. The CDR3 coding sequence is TGTGCCAGCAGTGAAGAGAGTTGGAGACTTAATTCACCCCTCCACTTT.